The entry below describes one TCR beta chain. These data are taken from a study of blood T cells in healthy people across ages. Trimming took 0 bases from V and 0 from J, leaving 13 bases between them. The CDR3 is made up of 17 amino acids. CDR1 is SGHVS, CDR2 FQNEAQ, per germline. Primed by a sample-barcoded 5' primer and a J-beta primer mix, a second PCR proceeded for roughly 6 to 12 cycles. TCRdb reprocessed the 5' RACE reads with MiXCR, giving one entry per CDR3 protein. The sample comprises approximately 1,100,000 distinct CDR3 sequences, 45% of which are singletons, and approximately 17% rests with the top ten.

Source material: blood. The receptor's source is a woman aged 60-75 years in good health. The chain joins TRBV7-8 to TRBJ2-3; D remains ambiguous. The DNA of the CDR3 is TGTGCCAGCAGCTTAGCCAGGTGGCAATTTAGCACAGATACGCAGTATTTT. Protein: CASSLARWQFSTDTQYF.